The clone carrying this TCR beta chain turned up a few times. Its target is unknown. The sample comes from a study of CD8 T cells in ankylosing spondylitis. Study-level findings and limits: As for the disease-linked clones, they showed a CD8+ phenotype and occurred at relatively low frequencies in peripheral blood. A subset of motif variants has previously been described in the synovial fluid and blood of reactive arthritis. The authors reported significant enrichment of disease-linked clones in matched ankylosing spondylitis synovial fluid. Among TCR beta sequences, a motif of several highly homologous variants appeared characteristic of ankylosing spondylitis blood.

CDR1 LGHDT and CDR2 YNNKEL come from the germline V gene (reference sequence). V dropped 4 bases and J dropped 6; count of bases not matched to a gene: 5. This CDR3 is built from 15 residues. Generation of TCR beta libraries employed quantitative 5'-RACE incorporating molecular barcodes. TCRdb re-analysed the 5' RACE reads in MiXCR, keeping a single row per CDR3 protein. The sample lists about 700,000 distinct CDR3 sequences, 15% to 20% occurring once. The source is a male donor with ankylosing spondylitis. Sequenced material: blood, either unsorted or a sorted T cell fraction (not recorded which). The chain is built from TRBV3-1 and TRBJ2-2; TRBD2 matches at 10 bases. Here the CDR3 DNA reads TGTGCCAGCAGCCGCGTAGCGGGGGGTGCCGGGGAGCTGTTTTTT. This codes for CASSRVAGGAGELFF.